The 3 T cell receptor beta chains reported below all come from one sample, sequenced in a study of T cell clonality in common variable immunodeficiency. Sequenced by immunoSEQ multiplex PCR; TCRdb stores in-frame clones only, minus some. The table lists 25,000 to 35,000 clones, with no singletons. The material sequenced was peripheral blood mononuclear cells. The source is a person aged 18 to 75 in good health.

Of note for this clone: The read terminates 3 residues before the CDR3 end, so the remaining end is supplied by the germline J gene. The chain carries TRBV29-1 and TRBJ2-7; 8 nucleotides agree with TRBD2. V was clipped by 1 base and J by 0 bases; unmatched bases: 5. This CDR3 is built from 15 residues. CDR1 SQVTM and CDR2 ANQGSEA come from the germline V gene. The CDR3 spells CSVEGRGGSSYEQYF. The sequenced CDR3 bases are TGCAGCGTTGAAGGTCGGGGGGGATCCTCCTACGAG.

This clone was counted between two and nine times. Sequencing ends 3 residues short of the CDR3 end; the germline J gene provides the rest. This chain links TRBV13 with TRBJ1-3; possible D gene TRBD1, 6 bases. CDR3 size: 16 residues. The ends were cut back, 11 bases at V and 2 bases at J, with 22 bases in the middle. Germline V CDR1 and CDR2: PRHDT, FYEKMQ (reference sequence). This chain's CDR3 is CAGSTTGGLAGNTIYF. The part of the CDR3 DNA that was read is TGTGCCGGGTCCACTACCGGGGGGCTGGCTGGAAACACC. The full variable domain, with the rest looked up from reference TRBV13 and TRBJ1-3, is AAGVIQSPRHLIKEKRETATLKCYPIPRHDTVYWYQQGPGQDPQFLISFYEKMQSDKGSIPDRFSAQQFSDYHSELNMSSLELGDSALYFCAGSTTGGLAGNTIYFGEGSWLTVV.

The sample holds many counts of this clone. The CDR3 DNA, read in part, is TGTGCCAGCAGCTTCAGGGGGTCGGAA. The encoded protein is CASSFRGSE. The whole CDR3 sequence reads CASSFRGSEAFF. The chain is built from TRBV5-6 and TRBJ1-1, with TRBD1 matching 7 bases. The read ends 3 residues before the CDR3 terminus; that terminus is restored from the germline J gene. In germline, CDR1 is SGHDT, CDR2 YYEEEE. The CDR3 runs 12 residues.